This T cell receptor (beta chain) was identified in a study of T cell responses to AZD1222 COVID-19 vaccine. Study-wide results and caveats: White British donors predominated, females outnumbered males, and clonal diversity was possibly underestimated. The number of AZD1222 recipients seropositive at baseline was only 5 to 7. No repertoire was sampled before or during the peak T cell response, only after it.

Libraries were prepared by immunoSEQ multiplex PCR; TCRdb keeps only in-frame clonotypes and omits some of them. Among approximately 130,000 clones listed, approximately 82% were seen once. Worth noting for this clone: As yet, its antigen is unknown. The identical CDR3 is also encoded by other nucleotide sequences in the sample.

The CDR3 spans 15 residues. Per germline, CDR1 LGHNA and CDR2 YSLEER. Deletions cut 1 base from V and 1 base from J, with 7 bases between. The gene calls are TRBV4-3 and TRBJ2-2; tentatively, D is TRBD1 (5 bases). The source is an adult who received the AZD1222 COVID-19 vaccine. Sequencing used peripheral blood, obtained 28 days after the second AZD1222 dose. In DNA, the CDR3 is TGCGCCAGCAGCCAAGGGACACTGAACACCGGGGAGCTGTTTTTT. Translating gives CASSQGTLNTGELFF.